These 25 T cell receptor beta chains share one sample of origin, sequenced in a study of blood T cells in healthy people across ages. Combining a sample-barcoded 5' primer with a J-beta primer mix, a second PCR ran for roughly 7 to 12 cycles. One entry per CDR3 protein results from TCRdb running MiXCR on the 5' RACE reads. This table holds 1.8 million or so distinct CDR3 sequences, around 40% found once. The sample was blood. The receptors were gathered from a human donor in good health.

The gene calls are TRBV24-1 and TRBJ1-2; tentatively, D is TRBD1 (6 bases). Germline V lookup: CDR1 KGHDR, CDR2 SFDVKD. Trimming pared 10 bases from V and 5 bases from J, leaving 10 bases between. CDR3 length equals 11 residues. The DNA for the CDR3 is TGTGCCACTGGGGGCCAGTATGGCTACACCTTC. As protein: CATGGQYGYTF.

The V call is TRBV9, the J call TRBJ2-3; TRBD2 might be the D (5 bases). Germline CDR1 and CDR2: SGDLS and YYNGEE. Trimming pared 0 bases from V and 2 bases from J, leaving 10 bases between. This CDR3 region has 15 residues. CDR3 bases: TGTGCCAGCAGCGTAGACGGGATCAACACAGATACGCAGTATTTT. This translates into CASSVDGINTDTQYF.

On this clonotype itself: This may arise from a read error, as a much more abundant clone is one base away. The V call is TRBV20-1, the J call TRBJ2-5; TRBD1 agrees at 8 bases. The better agreement between TRBJ2-1 and the DNA end casts doubt on the J call. The germline gives CDR1 DFQATT, CDR2 SNEGSKA (reference sequence). This CDR3 has 14 residues. CDR3 sequence (DNA): TGCAGTGCTAGAGACCGACAGGGGATTGTGACCCAGTTCTTC. This translates into CSARDRQGIVTQFF.

This clonotype was seen a handful of times. The chain is built from TRBV20-1 and TRBJ2-7; D uncertain. This CDR3 is built from 11 residues. Germline V gene sequence: CDR1 DFQATT, CDR2 SNEGSKA (reference sequence). Trimming stripped 5 bases from V and 5 bases from J, with 10 bases between. The chain's CDR3 is CSADRVDEQYF. CDR3 DNA: TGCAGTGCTGATCGCGTAGACGAGCAGTACTTC.

With regard to this clonotype: Relative to the germline gene, one junction end is altered; a read error may explain this. The rearrangement uses TRBV4-1 and TRBJ1-1; D gene uncertain. Germline CDR1 reads MGHRA; CDR2 reads YSYEKL. The CDR3 covers 16 residues. CDR3 in DNA: TGCGTCAGCAGCCAAGATGCCTTTTATTCGAGCACTGAAGCTTTCTTT. It specifies CVSSQDAFYSSTEAFF.

This rearrangement joins TRBV20-1 to TRBJ1-1; the match to TRBD1 covers 9 bases. There are 14 residues in the CDR3. Germline CDR1 is DFQATT and CDR2 is SNEGSKA (reference sequence). Trimming took 1 base from V and 6 from J; bases not matched to a gene: 6. CDR3 DNA sequence: TGCAGTGCTAGAGGTGGGACAGGGAGAGCTGAAGCTTTCTTT. Translation: CSARGGTGRAEAFF.

Ten or more counts support this clonotype. The chain joins TRBV29-1 to TRBJ2-7; perhaps TRBD2 as D (7 bases). V lost 8 bases, J lost 1 base, and 21 bases lay in between. Germline V CDR1 and CDR2: SQVTM, ANQGSEA. The CDR3 sequence is 15 residues long. The CDR3 reads CSSYDRTRASYEQYF. DNA for the CDR3: TGCAGCTCTTACGACAGGACTAGGGCGTCCTACGAGCAGTACTTC.

V and J are TRBV7-9 and TRBJ2-5; 7 bases agree with TRBD1. Unmatched junction bases numbered 11, after V lost 5 bases and J lost 2 bases. This CDR3 has 16 amino acids. Germline lookup yields CDR1 SEHNR and CDR2 FQNEAQ (reference sequence). In DNA, the CDR3 is TGTGCCAGCAGCACGTCGACAGGGCCGAAGCAAGAGACCCAGTACTTC. As protein: CASSTSTGPKQETQYF.

This clonotype was found a few times. The J gene is TRBJ1-4, the V gene TRBV6-6, with 8 nucleotides matching TRBD1. V shed 7 bases and J 6 bases; nucleotides not matched to a gene: 7. The CDR3 is made up of 14 amino acids. Germline V gene lookup returns CDR1 MNHNY and CDR2 SVGAGI (reference sequence). The CDR3 sequence is CASKKGQEDEKLFF. The CDR3 DNA is TGTGCCAGCAAAAAGGGACAGGAAGATGAAAAACTGTTTTTT.

The V call is TRBV12-3 or TRBV12-4, the J call TRBJ1-1; D uncertain. Trimming removed 5 bases at V and 5 bases at J, with 12 bases between. CDR3 length: 13 amino acids. The CDR3 here is CASSTGLGTEAFF. CDR3 coding DNA: TGTGCCAGCAGTACCGGTCTTGGGACTGAAGCTTTCTTT.

This clonotype was observed many times. This chain connects TRBV20-1 to TRBJ2-6; no reliable D call. The CDR3 has 13 residues. V dropped 4 bases and J dropped 10 bases, with 14 bases sitting between them. Germline V gene lookup returns CDR1 DFQATT and CDR2 SNEGSKA (reference sequence). Written as DNA, the CDR3 is TGCAGTGCTAACCCCCCACCTTTGAACGTCCTGACTTTC. Its translation: CSANPPPLNVLTF.

This rearrangement joins TRBV28 to TRBJ1-4; 7 positions match TRBD1. Germline trimming cut 4 bases from V and 6 bases from J; bases unmatched to any gene: 8. CDR3 length: 15 amino acids. The V gene's germline CDR1 is MDHEN and CDR2 SYDVKM. The CDR3 sequence is CASSSLTGMDEKLFF. The CDR3, as DNA: TGTGCCAGCAGTTCATTGACAGGGATGGATGAAAAACTGTTTTTT. Drawing the rest from reference TRBV28 and TRBJ1-4, the complete variable domain is DVKVTQSSRYLVKRTGEKVFLECVQDMDHENMFWYRQDPGLGLRLIYFSYDVKMKEKGDIPEGYSVSREKKERFSLILESASTNQTSMYLCASSSLTGMDEKLFFGSGTQLSVL.

Notes on this clonotype: A much larger clone differs by one base, so this may be a read error. The V call is TRBV5-1, the J call TRBJ2-7; 10 bases agree with TRBD2. The CDR3 covers 15 residues. The germline gives CDR1 SGHRS, CDR2 YFSETQ. V lost 3 bases, J lost 7 bases, and 10 bases stayed unmatched. The CDR3 DNA is TGCGCCAGCAGCTCCGGACTAGCGGCCAGGGATGAGCAGTACTTC. Encoded protein: CASSSGLAARDEQYF.

As to this clonotype: The junction shows a germline mismatch at one end, possibly a read error. The V call is TRBV7-6, the J call TRBJ2-1; D may be TRBD1 or TRBD2 (6 bases each). The CDR3 is made up of 17 amino acids. Germline V CDR1 and CDR2: SGHVS, FNYEAQ. Here the CDR3 DNA reads TGTGCCGGCAGCTTACTTGGGGGGCTCGATACCTACAATGAGCAGTTCTTC. It encodes CAGSLLGGLDTYNEQFF.

The gene calls are TRBV10-3 and TRBJ1-1; unclear D gene. Trimming removed 2 bases at V and 7 bases at J, with 11 bases between. The CDR3 is made up of 13 amino acids. Germline values: CDR1 ENHRY, CDR2 SYGVKD. The DNA of the CDR3 is TGTGCCATCAGTGAGCAATATAACGGTGAAGCTTTCTTT. It specifies CAISEQYNGEAFF.

This clonotype was recorded a few times. The CDR3 sequence: CASSPDAKYEQFF. The CDR3 nucleotides are TGCGCCAGCAGCCCGGACGCAAAGTATGAGCAGTTCTTC. This chain links TRBV5-1 with TRBJ2-1; D gene unclear. V was trimmed by 4 bases and J by 8 bases, leaving 13 bases between them. The germline CDR1 and CDR2 sequences are SGHRS and YFSETQ. The CDR3 has 13 residues.

J is TRBJ2-1 and V is TRBV3-1; no reliable D call. This CDR3 has 13 residues. V was clipped by 4 bases and J by 8 bases, with 12 bases between them. CDR1 is LGHDT, CDR2 YNNKEL, per germline (reference sequence). The CDR3 is CASSLLRGYEQFF. The CDR3 coding sequence is TGTGCCAGCAGCCTTTTGCGAGGCTATGAGCAGTTCTTC.

This clonotype showed up just a few times. The genes are TRBV24-1 and TRBJ2-3, with unresolved D. The V end lost 1 base, the J end lost 3 bases, and 16 bases lay between the germline ends. CDR3 length: 17 amino acids. Germline-derived CDR1 and CDR2 are KGHDR and SFDVKD. The CDR3 nucleotides read TGTGCCACCAGTGATTTCCACGCCATGGACGAGACAGATACGCAGTATTTT. This translates into CATSDFHAMDETDTQYF.

This clonotype has only a few counts. The gene calls are TRBV10-3 and TRBJ1-5; 7 nucleotides line up with TRBD1. Germline V CDR1 and CDR2: ENHRY, SYGVKD. The CDR3 has 16 amino acids. V shed 0 bases and J 6 bases; nucleotides not matched to a gene: 8. The CDR3 DNA sequence: TGTGCCATCAGTGAGTCGCTAGGCAGGGGGGGTCAGCCCCAGCATTTT. This sequence encodes CAISESLGRGGQPQHF.

This clonotype was counted only a few times. V gene TRBV29-1 combines with J gene TRBJ2-5; possible D gene TRBD1, 8 bases. The CDR3 totals 13 residues. CDR1 and CDR2 (germline): SQVTM, ANQGSEA. Trimming took off 6 bases at V and 11 bases at J, with 22 bases between the two ends. DNA of the CDR3: TGCAGCGTCAACAGGGGGGGTGTTCGGGAGCAGTACTTC. Protein product: CSVNRGGVREQYF.

About this clonotype itself: At one end, the junction sequence differs from germline, possibly due to a read error. This chain connects TRBV9 to TRBJ2-5; D remains unclear. The CDR3 extends over 15 amino acids. Looked up from germline, CDR1 is SGDLS and CDR2 is YYNGEE. The CDR3 spells CASSVGLTQGETQYF. The CDR3 DNA sequence: TGCGCCAGCAGCGTAGGGCTGACTCAAGGAGAGACCCAGTACTTC.

This rearrangement joins TRBV2 to TRBJ2-5; D could derive from TRBD1 or TRBD2 (5 bases each). V dropped 11 bases and J dropped 3 bases, with 13 bases sitting between them. This CDR3 has 12 amino acids. Germline assignment: CDR1 SNHLY and CDR2 FYNNEI. In nucleotides, the CDR3 is TGTGCCGTCGAAGAGGGGAAAGAGACCCAGTACTTC. Translated, it gives CAVEEGKETQYF.

The chain combines TRBV12-3 or TRBV12-4 with TRBJ1-2, with TRBD1 as a possible D gene (5 bases). V lost 6 bases and J 6 bases, leaving 23 bases between the germline ends. The CDR3 has 16 residues. In DNA, the CDR3 is TGTGCCAGCAGCCACGGGGGGATCATGGATCGTAATGGCTACACCTTC. Protein product: CASSHGGIMDRNGYTF.

The rearrangement links TRBV7-2 to TRBJ2-3; tentatively, D is TRBD1 (6 bases). Looked up from germline, CDR1 is SGHTA and CDR2 is FQGNSA. This CDR3 is built from 13 residues. The germline V and J ends were trimmed by 7 bases and 7 bases, with 15 bases remaining between them. For the CDR3, the DNA is TGTGCCAGCACCCAGGGGAGTTCCTATACGCAGTATTTT. It encodes CASTQGSSYTQYF.

The chain has TRBV20-1 and TRBJ1-6, with 8 bases lining up with TRBD1. The CDR3 totals 16 residues. Germline V lookup: CDR1 DFQATT, CDR2 SNEGSKA (reference sequence). The V and J ends lost 3 bases and 9 bases, in that order; junction bases with no gene match: 13. In DNA, the CDR3 is TGCAGTGCTAGTGCCCGGACAGGGATATGGGGTTCACCCCTCCACTTT. Protein product: CSASARTGIWGSPLHF.